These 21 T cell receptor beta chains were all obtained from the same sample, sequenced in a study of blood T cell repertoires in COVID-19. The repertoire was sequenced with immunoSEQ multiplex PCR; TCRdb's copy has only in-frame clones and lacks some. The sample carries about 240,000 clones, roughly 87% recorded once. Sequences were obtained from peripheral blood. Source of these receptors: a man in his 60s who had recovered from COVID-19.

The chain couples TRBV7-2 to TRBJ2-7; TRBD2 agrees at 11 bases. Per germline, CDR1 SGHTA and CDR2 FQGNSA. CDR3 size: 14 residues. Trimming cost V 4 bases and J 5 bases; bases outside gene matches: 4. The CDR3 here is CASSYSGGAHEQYF. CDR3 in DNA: TGTGCCAGCAGCTATAGCGGGGGGGCCCACGAGCAGTACTTC.

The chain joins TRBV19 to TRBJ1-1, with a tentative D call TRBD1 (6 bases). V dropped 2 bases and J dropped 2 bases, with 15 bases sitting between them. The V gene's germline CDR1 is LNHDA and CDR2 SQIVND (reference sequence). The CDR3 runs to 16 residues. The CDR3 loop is CASSISPDRLNTEAFF. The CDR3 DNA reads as TGTGCCAGTAGTATATCCCCAGACAGGCTCAACACTGAAGCTTTCTTT.

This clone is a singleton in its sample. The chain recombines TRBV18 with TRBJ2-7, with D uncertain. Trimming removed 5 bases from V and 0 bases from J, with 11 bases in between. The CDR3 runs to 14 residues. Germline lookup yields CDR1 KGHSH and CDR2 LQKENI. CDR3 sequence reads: CASSGFKSSYEQYV. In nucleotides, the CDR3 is TGTGCCAGCTCAGGTTTTAAGAGCTCCTACGAGCAGTACGTC.

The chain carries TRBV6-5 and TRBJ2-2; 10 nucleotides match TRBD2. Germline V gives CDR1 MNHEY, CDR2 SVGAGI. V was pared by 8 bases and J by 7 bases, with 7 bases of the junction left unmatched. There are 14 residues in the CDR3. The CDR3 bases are TGTGCCAGCGGGCCTTGGACTAGCGGCGGGGAGCTGTTTTTT. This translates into CASGPWTSGGELFF.

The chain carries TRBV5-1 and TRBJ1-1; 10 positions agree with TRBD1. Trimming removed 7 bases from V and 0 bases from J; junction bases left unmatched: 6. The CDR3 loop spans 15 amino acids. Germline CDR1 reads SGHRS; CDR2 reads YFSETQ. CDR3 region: CASHSGTGVNTEAFF. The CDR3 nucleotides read TGCGCCAGCCATTCCGGGACAGGGGTGAACACTGAAGCTTTCTTT.

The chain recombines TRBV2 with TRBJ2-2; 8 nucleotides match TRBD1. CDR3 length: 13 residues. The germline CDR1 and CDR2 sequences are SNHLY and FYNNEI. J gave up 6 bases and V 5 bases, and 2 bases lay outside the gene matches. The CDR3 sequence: CASSRTGPGELFF. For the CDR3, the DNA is TGTGCCAGCAGTCGGACAGGGCCCGGGGAGCTGTTTTTT.

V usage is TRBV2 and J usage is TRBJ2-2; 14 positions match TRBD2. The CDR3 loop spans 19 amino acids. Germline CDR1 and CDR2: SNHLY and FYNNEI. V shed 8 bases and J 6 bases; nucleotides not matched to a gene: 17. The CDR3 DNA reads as TGTGCCAGCGAAAAGGGGCCTTTTAGACTAGCGGGGGGGCCCGGGGAGCTGTTTTTT. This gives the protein CASEKGPFRLAGGPGELFF.

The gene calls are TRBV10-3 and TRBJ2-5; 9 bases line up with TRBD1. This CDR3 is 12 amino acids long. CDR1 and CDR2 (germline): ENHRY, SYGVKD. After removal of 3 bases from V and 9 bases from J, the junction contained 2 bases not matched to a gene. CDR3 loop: CAISEQGAAQYF. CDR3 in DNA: TGTGCCATCAGTGAACAGGGGGCGGCCCAGTACTTC.

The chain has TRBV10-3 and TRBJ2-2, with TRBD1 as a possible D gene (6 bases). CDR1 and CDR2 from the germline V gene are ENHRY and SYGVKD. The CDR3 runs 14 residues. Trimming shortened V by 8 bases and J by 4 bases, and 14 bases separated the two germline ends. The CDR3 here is CAIGQLAGTGELFF. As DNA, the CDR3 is TGTGCCATCGGACAGCTCGCTGGCACCGGGGAGCTGTTTTTT.

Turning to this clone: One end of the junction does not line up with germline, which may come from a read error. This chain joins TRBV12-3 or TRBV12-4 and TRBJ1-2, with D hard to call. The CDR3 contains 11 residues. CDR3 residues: CASSYLKLVAF. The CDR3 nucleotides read TGTGCCAGCAGTTATCTTAAACTGGTTGCCTTC.

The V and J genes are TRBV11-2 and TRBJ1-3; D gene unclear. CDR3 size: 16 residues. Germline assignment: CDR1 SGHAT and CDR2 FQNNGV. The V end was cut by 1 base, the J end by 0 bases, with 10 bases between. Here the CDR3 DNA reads TGTGCCAGCAGCTTAGTACCCAGTAACTCTGGAAACACCATATATTTT. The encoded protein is CASSLVPSNSGNTIYF.

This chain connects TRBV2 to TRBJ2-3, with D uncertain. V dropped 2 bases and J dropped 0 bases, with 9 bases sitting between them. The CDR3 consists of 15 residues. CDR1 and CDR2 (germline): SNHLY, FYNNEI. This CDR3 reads CASSERTASTDTQYF. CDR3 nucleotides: TGTGCCAGCAGTGAACGTACAGCTAGCACAGATACGCAGTATTTT.

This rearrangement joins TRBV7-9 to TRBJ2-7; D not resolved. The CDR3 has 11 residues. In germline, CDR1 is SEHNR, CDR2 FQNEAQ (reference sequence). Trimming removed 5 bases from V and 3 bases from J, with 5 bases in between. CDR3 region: CASSPRYEQYF. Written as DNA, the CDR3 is TGTGCCAGCAGCCCCCGCTACGAGCAGTACTTC. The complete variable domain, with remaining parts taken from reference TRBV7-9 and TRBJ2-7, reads DTGVSQNPRHKITKRGQNVTFRCDPISEHNRLYWYRQTLGQGPEFLTYFQNEAQLEKSRLLSDRFSAERPKGSFSTLEIQRTEQGDSAMYLCASSPRYEQYFGPGTRLTVT.

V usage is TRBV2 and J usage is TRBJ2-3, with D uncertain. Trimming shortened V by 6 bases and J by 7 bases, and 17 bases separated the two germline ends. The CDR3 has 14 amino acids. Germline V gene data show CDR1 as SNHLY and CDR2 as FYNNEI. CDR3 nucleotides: TGTGCCAGCAGCCTTATTGGGCCCGTGAATACGCAGTATTTT. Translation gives CASSLIGPVNTQYF.

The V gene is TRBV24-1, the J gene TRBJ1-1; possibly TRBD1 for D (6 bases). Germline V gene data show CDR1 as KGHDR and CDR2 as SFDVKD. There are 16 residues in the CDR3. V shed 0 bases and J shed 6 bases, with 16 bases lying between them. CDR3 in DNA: TGTGCCACCAGTGATTTGCAACAAGGGGGGGACTCTGAAGCTTTCTTT. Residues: CATSDLQQGGDSEAFF.

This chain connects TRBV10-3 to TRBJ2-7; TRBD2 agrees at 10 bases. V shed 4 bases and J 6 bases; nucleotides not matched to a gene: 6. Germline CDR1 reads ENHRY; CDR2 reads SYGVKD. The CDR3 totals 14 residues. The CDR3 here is CAISAAAGGPEQYF. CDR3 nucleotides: TGTGCCATCAGTGCTGCAGCGGGGGGGCCCGAGCAGTACTTC.

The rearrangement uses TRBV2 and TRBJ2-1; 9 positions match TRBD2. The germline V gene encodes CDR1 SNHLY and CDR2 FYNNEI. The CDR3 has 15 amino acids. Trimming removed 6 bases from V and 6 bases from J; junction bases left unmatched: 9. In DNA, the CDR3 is TGTGCCAGCAGCGGGCTAGCGGGGATCGGCAATGAGCAGTTCTTC. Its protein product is CASSGLAGIGNEQFF.

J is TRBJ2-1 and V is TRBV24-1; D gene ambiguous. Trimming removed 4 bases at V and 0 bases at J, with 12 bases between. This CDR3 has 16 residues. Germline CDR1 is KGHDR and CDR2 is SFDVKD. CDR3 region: CATSDTELRSYNEQFF. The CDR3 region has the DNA TGTGCCACCAGTGACACCGAGCTACGCTCCTACAATGAGCAGTTCTTC.

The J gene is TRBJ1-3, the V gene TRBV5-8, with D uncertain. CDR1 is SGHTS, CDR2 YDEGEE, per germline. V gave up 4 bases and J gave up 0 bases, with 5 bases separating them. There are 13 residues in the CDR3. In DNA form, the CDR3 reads TGTGCCAGCAGCGTCAGCTCTGGAAACACCATATATTTT. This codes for CASSVSSGNTIYF.

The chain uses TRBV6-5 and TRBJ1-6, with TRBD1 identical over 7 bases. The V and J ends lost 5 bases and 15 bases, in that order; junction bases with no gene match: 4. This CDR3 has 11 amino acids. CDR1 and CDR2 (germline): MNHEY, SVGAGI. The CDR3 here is CASSRDSLLHF. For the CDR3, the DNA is TGTGCCAGCAGTCGGGACAGCCTCCTCCACTTT.

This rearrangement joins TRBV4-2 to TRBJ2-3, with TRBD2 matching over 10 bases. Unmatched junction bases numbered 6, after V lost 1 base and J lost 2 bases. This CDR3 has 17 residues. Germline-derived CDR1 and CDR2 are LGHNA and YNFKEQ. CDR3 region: CASSQGLAGGFTDTQYF. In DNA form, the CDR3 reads TGTGCCAGCAGCCAAGGTTTAGCGGGGGGCTTCACAGATACGCAGTATTTT.